Listed below are T cell receptor beta chains from one sample, sequenced in a study of regulatory T cells in long-lasting Graves disease. TCRdb recomputed calls from the multiplex PCR reads with MiXCR, one row per CDR3 protein. This sample carries 550,000 or so distinct CDR3 sequences, about 12% of them seen once, and the ten largest clones take roughly 8.9%. The same sample was also studied in work on T cells in Graves' hyperthyroidism and ophthalmopathy.

The material sequenced was peripheral blood mononuclear cells (PBMCs), taken at new diagnosis, from a patient treated with antithyroid drugs. The receptor source for this set is a woman aged 25 to 39 with Graves disease. CDR3s include the opening cysteine and the closing phenylalanine or tryptophan. D genes are given only for firm matches. Clone size appears in some rows only: once, few, many, or a class for an expanded clone.

size: many; V: TRBV20-1; D: TRBD2; J: TRBJ2-1; CDR3: CSATSPGAGVFF; DNA: TGCAGTGCTACGTCCCCCGGGGCGGGAGTGTTCTTC
size: many; V: TRBV10-3; D: TRBD1; J: TRBJ2-5; CDR3: CAAAPDRGQGQETQYF; DNA: TGTGCCGCCGCCCCGGACAGGGGGCAAGGGCAAGAGACCCAGTACTTC
size: many; V: TRBV28; D: TRBD2; J: TRBJ2-7; CDR3: CASSLSLAGDKQYF; DNA: TGTGCCAGCAGTTTAAGCTTAGCGGGAGACAAGCAGTACTTC
size: many; V: TRBV7-9; D: -; J: TRBJ2-7; CDR3: CASTSTSGQSNEQYF; DNA: TGTGCCAGCACCTCAACCTCGGGCCAATCAAACGAGCAGTACTTC
size: many; V: TRBV3-1; D: -; J: TRBJ2-3; CDR3: CASSQGPTASRTDTQYF; DNA: TGTGCCAGCAGCCAAGGTCCTACCGCGTCGCGCACAGATACGCAGTATTTT
size: many; V: TRBV28; D: -; J: TRBJ2-7; CDR3: CASSLPLTSHEQYF; DNA: TGTGCCAGCAGTTTGCCCTTAACGTCGCACGAGCAGTACTTC
size: few; V: TRBV5-4; D: -; J: TRBJ2-7; CDR3: CASSWDPRSYEQYF; DNA: TGTGCCAGCAGCTGGGACCCCCGGTCCTACGAGCAGTACTTC
size: many; V: TRBV28; D: TRBD2; J: TRBJ2-3; CDR3: CASSFLTSGSNTDTQYF; DNA: TGTGCCAGCAGTTTCCTCACTAGCGGATCAAACACAGATACGCAGTATTTT
size: many; V: TRBV27; D: -; J: TRBJ2-2; CDR3: CASRYSANTGELFF; DNA: TGTGCCAGCCGATACAGCGCGAACACCGGGGAGCTGTTTTTT
size: many; V: TRBV6-4; D: -; J: TRBJ2-3; CDR3: CASSDEDGKVRPYPLGADTQYF; DNA: TGTGCCAGCAGTGACGAAGACGGGAAGGTGCGTCCTTACCCTCTCGGTGCAGATACGCAGTATTTT
size: many; V: TRBV11-2; D: -; J: TRBJ2-5; CDR3: CASRAIGGVRGQETQYF; DNA: TGTGCCAGCAGAGCTATAGGTGGGGTTCGCGGCCAAGAGACCCAGTACTTC
size: few; V: TRBV6-1; D: -; J: TRBJ1-5; CDR3: CASSQTLPTEASNQPQHF; DNA: TGTGCCAGCAGCCAAACACTCCCGACAGAGGCGAGCAATCAGCCCCAGCATTTT
size: -; V: TRBV12-3/TRBV12-4; D: -; J: TRBJ1-1; CDR3: CASSEWAGGQPEAFF; DNA: TGTGCCAGCAGTGAATGGGCGGGAGGTCAACCTGAAGCTTTCTTT
size: many; V: TRBV12-3/TRBV12-4; D: -; J: TRBJ1-1; CDR3: CASSHHRATEAFF; DNA: TGTGCCAGCAGCCACCACAGGGCCACTGAAGCTTTCTTT
size: many; V: TRBV20-1; D: TRBD1; J: TRBJ1-2; CDR3: CSALSPGQGVGYTF; DNA: TGCAGTGCTCTTTCTCCGGGACAGGGCGTCGGCTACACCTTC
size: many; V: TRBV11-3; D: TRBD1; J: TRBJ1-1; CDR3: CASSLDRKTIDEAFF; DNA: TGTGCCAGCAGCTTGGACAGGAAAACTATCGACGAAGCTTTCTTT
size: many; V: TRBV19; D: -; J: TRBJ1-1; CDR3: CASRDRTNTEAFF; DNA: TGTGCCAGTAGAGACAGAACGAACACTGAAGCTTTCTTT
size: many; V: TRBV28; D: -; J: TRBJ2-4; CDR3: CASSLSGRLRGTINIQYF; DNA: TGTGCCAGCAGTTTATCCGGACGCCTTCGGGGTACGATAAACATTCAGTACTTC
size: many; V: TRBV20-1; D: -; J: TRBJ2-1; CDR3: CSASRTSNEQFF; DNA: TGCAGTGCTTCGAGAACTAGCAATGAGCAGTTCTTC
size: few; V: TRBV3-1; D: -; J: TRBJ1-2; CDR3: CASSQAKGGHYGYTF; DNA: TGTGCCAGCAGCCAAGCGAAAGGGGGTCACTATGGCTACACCTTC
size: many; V: TRBV11-3; D: -; J: TRBJ1-6; CDR3: CASSPTRYDSPLHF; DNA: TGTGCCAGCAGCCCGACTCGATACGATTCACCCCTCCACTTT
size: many; V: TRBV11-3; D: -; J: TRBJ2-3; CDR3: CASSLVSGTSSTDTQYF; DNA: TGTGCCAGCAGCTTAGTATCCGGGACAAGTTCTACAGATACGCAGTATTTT
size: many; V: TRBV2; D: TRBD2; J: TRBJ2-7; CDR3: CASRASGSSYEQYF; DNA: TGTGCCAGCAGGGCTAGCGGGAGTTCTTACGAGCAGTACTTC
size: many; V: TRBV2; D: -; J: TRBJ2-5; CDR3: CASKYRRAGETQYF; DNA: TGTGCCAGCAAGTATCGGAGGGCCGGAGAGACCCAGTACTTC
size: many; V: TRBV12-3/TRBV12-4; D: -; J: TRBJ1-2; CDR3: CASSGDGGGYTF; DNA: TGTGCCAGCAGTGGCGACGGGGGTGGCTACACCTTC
size: -; V: TRBV9; D: -; J: TRBJ2-1; CDR3: CASSAMGGIWNEQFF; DNA: TGTGCCAGCAGCGCCATGGGGGGAATTTGGAATGAGCAGTTCTTC
size: -; V: TRBV5-1; D: -; J: TRBJ2-1; CDR3: CASSRGGASYNEQFF; DNA: TGCGCCAGCAGCCGAGGGGGGGCCTCCTACAATGAGCAGTTCTTC
size: many; V: TRBV10-3; D: -; J: TRBJ2-1; CDR3: CAISGESTFPGYAYNEQFF; DNA: TGTGCCATCAGTGGGGAGTCGACGTTCCCGGGATACGCATACAATGAGCAGTTCTTC
size: many; V: TRBV19; D: TRBD2; J: TRBJ2-1; CDR3: CASSSGGPKNEQFF; DNA: TGTGCCAGTAGTTCGGGAGGGCCTAAGAATGAGCAGTTCTTC
size: -; V: TRBV7-3; D: -; J: TRBJ2-2; CDR3: CASSEEGRLNTGELFF; DNA: TGTGCCAGCAGCGAAGAGGGCAGATTGAACACCGGGGAGCTGTTTTTT
size: many; V: TRBV29-1; D: TRBD1; J: TRBJ1-2; CDR3: CSVRQGIFYGYTF; DNA: TGCAGCGTTCGACAGGGGATATTCTATGGCTACACCTTC
size: many; V: TRBV6-2/TRBV6-3; D: -; J: TRBJ2-1; CDR3: CASSYSPGEYNEQFF; DNA: TGTGCCAGCAGTTACTCGCCAGGGGAATACAATGAGCAGTTCTTC